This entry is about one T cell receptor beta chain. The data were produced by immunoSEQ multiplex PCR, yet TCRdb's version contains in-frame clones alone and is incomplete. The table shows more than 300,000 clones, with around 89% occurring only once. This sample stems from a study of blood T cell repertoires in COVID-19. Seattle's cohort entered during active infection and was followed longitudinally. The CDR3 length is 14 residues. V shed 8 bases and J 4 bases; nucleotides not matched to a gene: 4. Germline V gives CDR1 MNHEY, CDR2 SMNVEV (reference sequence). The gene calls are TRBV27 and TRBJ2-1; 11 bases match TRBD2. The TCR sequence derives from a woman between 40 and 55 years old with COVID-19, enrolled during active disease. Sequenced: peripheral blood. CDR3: CASQGLAEYNEQFF. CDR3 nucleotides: TGTGCCAGCCAGGGACTAGCGGAGTACAATGAGCAGTTCTTC.